Sequencing of this TCR beta chain was carried out in a study of chemoradiotherapy in HPV16-positive cancers. Study context: Candidate HPV-specific clones and shared TCR motifs came from a couple of HPV16-positive patients.

With 4 bases removed from V and 4 bases from J, the gap between germline ends came to 11 bases. Germline loops: CDR1 ENHRY, CDR2 SYGVKD. There are 13 residues in the CDR3. This clone was found once. The protocol was immunoSEQ multiplex PCR, while the TCRdb copy is restricted to in-frame clones and leaves out a portion. In the table there are 11,000 or so clones, 63% of which are singletons. The chain links TRBV10-3 to TRBJ2-7, with D tentatively TRBD1 (6 bases). The receptor's source is a human donor with HPV-associated anogenital cancer. Sampling was carried out from a patient who underwent chemoradiotherapy. CDR3: CAISGGLAYEQYF. As DNA, the CDR3 is TGTGCCATCAGTGGGGGGCTAGCATACGAGCAGTACTTC.